This T cell receptor (beta chain) came from a study of blood T cell repertoires in COVID-19. The table came from immunoSEQ multiplex PCR; TCRdb's copy has only in-frame clones and leaves some out. The sample contains 150,000 or so clones, over 80% of which appear only once. This CDR3 has 14 residues. The junction had 6 bases not matched to a gene; V was cut back by 5 bases and J by 5 bases. Germline assignment: CDR1 LGHDT and CDR2 YNNKEL (reference sequence). This TCR was recovered from a woman aged 50 to 60 with acute or convalescent COVID-19. The sequenced sample consisted of peripheral blood. The V gene is TRBV3-1 (or the pseudogene TRBV3-2), the J gene TRBJ1-1; TRBD1 agrees at 9 bases. The CDR3 reads CASSAQGARTEAFF. For the CDR3, the DNA is TGTGCCAGCAGCGCACAGGGGGCGCGAACTGAAGCTTTCTTT.